This T cell receptor (beta chain) was profiled in a study of T cells in women clearing cervical HPV infection. This CDR3 comprises 16 residues. CDR1 and CDR2 from the germline V gene are LGHNA and YNFKEQ. The ends were cut back, 1 base at V and 5 bases at J, with 15 bases in the middle. General observations from the study: TRBV6-7 relative abundance averaged roughly 0.099% in cases and approximately 0.15% in controls.

Dot-blot hybridization genotyped cervical HPV amplified with MY09/MY11 PCR. With regard to this clone: Its antigen is unidentified. The CDR3 end lies 3 residues beyond the end of the read and is filled in from the germline J gene.

Profiling relied on immunoSEQ multiplex PCR, and the TCRdb table lists in-frame clones only, not all of them. The sample yields more than 15,000 clones, of which the top ten take up about 15%. The receptor was derived from a woman aged 18-70 years with a cervical HPV16 infection that either progressed to CIN3+ or cleared (not recorded which). The source material was blood buffy coat. The chain combines TRBV4-2 with TRBJ2-1; possible D gene TRBD1, 6 bases. This CDR3 is CASSQVRGKVDNEQFF. The DNA read from the CDR3 is TGTGCCAGCAGCCAAGTCAGGGGAAAGGTTGACAATGAG.